A selection of T cell receptor beta chains follows, all from one sample in a study of T-cell memory formation after mild COVID-19. TCRdb re-called the 5' RACE reads with MiXCR, one entry per CDR3 protein. Of approximately 180,000 distinct CDR3 sequences listed, approximately 16% are singletons. The sequenced material came from PBMCs or a T cell subset sorted from them (not recorded which). These receptors were obtained from an adult woman who had mild COVID-19 (a few samples of this study predate the infection). Cell type and time point are not known. Both conserved end residues are trimmed from each CDR3. The D gene is left open where the match is weak.

j_gene,d_gene,v_gene,CDR3aa
TRBJ2-7,TRBD2,TRBV7-2,ASSPYGTSGGYEQY
TRBJ2-5,TRBD2,TRBV7-2,ASSPKRAGDQETQY
TRBJ2-3,TRBD1,TRBV27,ASSRTGGADTQY
TRBJ2-1,.,TRBV7-6,ASSPRYPSGYNEQF
TRBJ2-3,.,TRBV29-1,SVGISGRTDTQY
TRBJ2-3,TRBD2,TRBV10-3,AIKASGGTDTQY
TRBJ1-1,TRBD1,TRBV5-1,ASSLGPVAGGSNTEAF
TRBJ1-1,TRBD1,TRBV29-1,SVGTGGSTEAF
TRBJ1-2,TRBD1,TRBV11-3,ASSPGTDPYGYT
TRBJ1-1,.,TRBV24-1,ATSDSGHPTEAF
TRBJ2-2,.,TRBV14,ASSQPITGELF
TRBJ2-1,.,TRBV7-2,ASSPYGYNEQF
TRBJ2-4,TRBD1,TRBV30,AWSEGTVILAKNIQY
TRBJ2-7,.,TRBV20-1,SAPGMSGQKTYEQY
TRBJ2-1,.,TRBV30,ARGTAAYNEQF
TRBJ2-7,.,TRBV3-1,ASSQGPVWARVLSYEQY
TRBJ2-1,.,TRBV5-6,ASSFVGENEQF
TRBJ2-7,TRBD1,TRBV18,ASSPRQGTYEQY
TRBJ1-3,.,TRBV7-9,ASSLARGAPGNTIY
TRBJ1-1,TRBD1,TRBV7-9,ASSLAAGGNTEAF
TRBJ1-1,.,TRBV12-3/TRBV12-4,ASSRGGVTNTEAF
TRBJ2-7,TRBD1,TRBV13,ASSPRDSSYEQY
TRBJ2-7,.,TRBV20-1,SAPLRAYEQY
TRBJ2-3,TRBD2,TRBV6-5,ASSLTSGVGTDTQY
TRBJ2-1,.,TRBV7-9,ASSHSVPGRNEQF
TRBJ2-3,.,TRBV5-6,ASSLIRGRTDTQY
TRBJ2-7,.,TRBV11-2,ASRRPGAISYEQY
TRBJ2-7,TRBD1,TRBV6-1,ASTRRDRGVVKQY
TRBJ2-7,TRBD2,TRBV7-2,ASKTSGRGYEQY
TRBJ2-1,.,TRBV14,ASSPRRENKGRYEQF
TRBJ2-1,TRBD1,TRBV24-1,ATSDTDRVINEQF
TRBJ2-7,.,TRBV4-2,ASSQDMGTYEQY
TRBJ1-1,.,TRBV20-1,SASRRGNTEAF
TRBJ2-7,TRBD1,TRBV24-1,ATSDPGTGGGYEQY
TRBJ2-5,.,TRBV11-3,ASSLGEKETQY
TRBJ1-5,.,TRBV15,ATSRGQQGNQPQH
TRBJ2-3,TRBD2,TRBV20-1,SASFAGGADTQY
TRBJ2-1,TRBD2,TRBV13,ASSSTLVAGGHKTYNEQF
TRBJ2-5,.,TRBV6-2/TRBV6-3,ASSQPGTPQETQY
TRBJ1-1,.,TRBV7-9,ASSSSPAATEAF
TRBJ2-2,.,TRBV9,ASSATGPSTGELF
TRBJ2-1,TRBD2,TRBV12-5,ASGLGTLAGVGNEQF
TRBJ2-7,.,TRBV27,ASSPYGKGVYEQY
TRBJ1-2,TRBD1,TRBV12-3/TRBV12-4,ASSFYRGRDYGYT
TRBJ1-5,.,TRBV19,ASSPGHSNQPQH
TRBJ1-2,TRBD1,TRBV29-1,SVYGDRDNYGYT
TRBJ2-5,.,TRBV29-1,SVAIQETQY
TRBJ2-7,TRBD1,TRBV5-1,ASSLFGTGDEQY
TRBJ2-7,TRBD2,TRBV12-3/TRBV12-4,ASRAGTTSYEQY
TRBJ2-7,TRBD2,TRBV4-2,ASSQEGLAGTYEQY
TRBJ2-7,.,TRBV14,ASSQGNSYEQY